This entry features one TCR beta chain sequence. The CDR3 has 14 amino acids. The germline CDR1 and CDR2 sequences are ENHRY and SYGVKD. The V gene end was trimmed by 7 bases and the J gene end by 4 bases; junction bases not matched to a gene: 8. These data belong to a study of blood T cell repertoires in COVID-19. The wider study: COVID-19 samples from acute and convalescent phases originated in the United States, Italy and Spain. PBMCs, B-cell-depleted T cells, or T cells provided the cDNA or gDNA that made up the material.

Method: immunoSEQ multiplex PCR; TCRdb's copy keeps in-frame clones and lacks some. The sample has roughly 250,000 clones, approximately 86% seen once. Followed longitudinally, the Seattle patients had been enrolled during active infection. This clonotype was sampled from a human donor with COVID-19, enrolled during active disease. The donor label of this sample is uncertain. The chain combines TRBV10-3 with TRBJ2-5; TRBD2 aligns across 8 bases. The specimen sequenced was peripheral blood. CDR3 in amino acids: CAITSSGNRETQYF. In nucleotides, the CDR3 is TGTGCCATCACAAGTAGCGGGAACAGAGAGACCCAGTACTTC.